This passage covers 19 T cell receptor beta chains from one sample sequenced in a study of blood T cell repertoires in COVID-19. Assay used: immunoSEQ multiplex PCR; TCRdb lists only in-frame clones, some missing. The table records 140,000 to 150,000 clones, 75% to 90% of them present only once. The sample taken for sequencing was peripheral blood. These receptors all stem from a human donor in a cohort sampled during active COVID-19.

V gene TRBV12-5 combines with J gene TRBJ1-2; 7 bases are shared with TRBD1. Germline V CDR1 and CDR2: LGHNT, FRNRAP. CDR3 length: 18 amino acids. V lost 0 bases to trimming and J lost 3 bases; unmatched junction nucleotides: 13. Here the CDR3 reads CASGLVVSGRGRDYGYTF. The CDR3 nucleotides are TGTGCTAGTGGTTTGGTCGTCTCAGGTAGGGGGCGCGACTATGGCTACACCTTC. The full variable domain, completed using reference TRBV12-5 and TRBJ1-2, is DARVTQTPRHKVTEMGQEVTMRCQPILGHNTVFWYRQTMMQGLELLAYFRNRAPLDDSGMPKDRFSAEMPDATLATLKIQPSEPRDSAVYFCASGLVVSGRGRDYGYTFGSGTRLTVV.

The V and J genes are TRBV5-1 and TRBJ2-7; 9 bases match TRBD1. V lost 4 bases, J lost 3 bases, and 2 bases stayed unmatched. The CDR3 sequence is 13 residues long. Per germline, CDR1 SGHRS and CDR2 YFSETQ. CDR3 nucleotide sequence: TGCGCCAGCAGCCCGGACAGGGGCTACGAGCAGTACTTC. This translates into CASSPDRGYEQYF.

The rearrangement uses TRBV5-1 and TRBJ1-2; 8 nucleotides match TRBD1. Germline CDR1 is SGHRS and CDR2 is YFSETQ. J was trimmed by 4 bases and V by 4 bases; bases with no gene match: 15. This CDR3 is 17 amino acids long. As DNA, the CDR3 is TGCGCCAGCAGCCGCTGGGACAGGAGTCTCGCCAGCTATGGCTACACCTTC. This translates into CASSRWDRSLASYGYTF.

The CDR3 DNA sequence: TGTGCCAGCAGCTATACAGGGATCGAAGAAAAACTGTTTTTT. The encoded protein is CASSYTGIEEKLFF. The chain has TRBV11-1 and TRBJ1-4, with D perhaps matching TRBD1 (6 bases). This CDR3 spans 14 amino acids. Trimming removed 4 bases from V and 8 bases from J, with 14 bases in between. Germline V lookup: CDR1 SGHAT, CDR2 FQDESV (reference sequence).

This clone was seen only a few times. The CDR3 nucleotides read TGTGCCAGCAGTGAAGGACAGGTGTATCAGCCCCAGCATTTT. This codes for CASSEGQVYQPQHF. The chain uses TRBV2 and TRBJ1-5; a weak D match, TRBD1 (6 bases). Germline CDR1 is SNHLY and CDR2 is FYNNEI. The length of the CDR3 is 14 residues. Trimming removed 1 base at V and 5 bases at J, with 9 bases between.

This chain links TRBV2 with TRBJ2-2; 8 bases fit TRBD2. Germline CDR1 is SNHLY and CDR2 is FYNNEI. There are 14 residues in the CDR3. V lost 9 bases, J lost 2 bases, and 5 bases stayed unmatched. The CDR3 bases are TGTGCCAGTTTAGCGGGGAGCAACACCGGGGAGCTGTTTTTT. Protein: CASLAGSNTGELFF.

The V and J genes are TRBV9 and TRBJ1-4; 9 bases align to TRBD1. Germline lookup yields CDR1 SGDLS and CDR2 YYNGEE. Trimming removed 4 bases from V and 5 bases from J; junction bases left unmatched: 3. This CDR3 contains 14 residues. The CDR3 here is CASSRTGGNEKLFF. The CDR3 nucleotides read TGTGCCAGCAGCCGCACAGGGGGCAATGAAAAACTGTTTTTT.

V and J are TRBV28 and TRBJ2-5; D is unresolved. The germline V gene has CDR1 MDHEN and CDR2 SYDVKM. The length of the CDR3 is 14 residues. V lost 2 bases, J lost 3 bases, and 10 bases lay in between. CDR3 protein: CASSLAVTKETQYF. The CDR3 DNA follows: TGTGCCAGCAGTTTAGCGGTGACGAAAGAGACCCAGTACTTC.

The chain is built from TRBV4-1 and TRBJ2-2, with TRBD2 identical over 7 bases. CDR3 length: 16 amino acids. Germline lookup yields CDR1 MGHRA and CDR2 YSYEKL. With 0 bases clipped from V and 5 bases from J, the junction kept 6 bases outside the gene matches. CDR3 residues: CASSQEVGRKTGELFF. The CDR3 DNA reads TGCGCCAGCAGCCAAGAGGTCGGGAGGAAAACCGGGGAGCTGTTTTTT.

This chain connects TRBV9 to TRBJ2-4, with TRBD2 matching 7 bases. The length of the CDR3 is 15 residues. V lost 0 bases and J lost 4; bases outside the gene matches: 4. Germline V CDR1 and CDR2: SGDLS, YYNGEE. The CDR3 nucleotides read TGTGCCAGCAGCGTAGGGGAGGGAGGGAAAAACATTCAGTACTTC. Translation: CASSVGEGGKNIQYF.

This rearrangement joins TRBV15 to TRBJ2-5; 11 bases line up with TRBD2. J lost 2 bases, V lost 2 bases, and 13 bases had no gene match. This CDR3 spans 19 amino acids. Germline V gives CDR1 LNHNV, CDR2 YYDKDF (reference sequence). The CDR3 nucleotides are TGTGCCACCAGCAGACCGCGTGGTAGCGGGAGGGCCAGGCAAGAGACCCAGTACTTC. Its translation: CATSRPRGSGRARQETQYF.

This clone has a handful of counts. The sample has other DNA sequences that encode this CDR3 too. The V and J genes are TRBV5-4 and TRBJ2-5; 12 nucleotides match TRBD1. V was clipped by 2 bases and J by 5 bases; unmatched bases: 4. CDR1 is SGHNT, CDR2 YYREEE, per germline (reference sequence). The CDR3 is made up of 15 amino acids. The CDR3 nucleotides are TGTGCCAGCAGCTTAGGGGACAGGGGGCTGGAGACCCAGTACTTC. This gives the protein CASSLGDRGLETQYF.

V and J are TRBV6-2 or TRBV6-3 and TRBJ1-6; TRBD1 matches at 10 bases. The CDR3 sequence is 14 residues long. CDR1 and CDR2 from the germline V gene are MNHEY and SVGEGT. The ends lost 6 bases at V and 8 bases at J; junction bases unmatched: 4. The CDR3 here is CASSPTGGDSPLHF. In nucleotides, the CDR3 is TGTGCCAGCAGCCCGACAGGGGGCGATTCACCCCTCCACTTT.

This CDR3 is CASSLTSGARYNEQFF. The CDR3 nucleotides are TGTGCCAGTAGTCTGACTAGCGGGGCACGCTACAATGAGCAGTTCTTC. The rearrangement links TRBV19 to TRBJ2-1; 11 bases agree with TRBD2. The germline V gene has CDR1 LNHDA and CDR2 SQIVND (reference sequence). Trimming at V came to 5 bases and at J to 3 bases, leaving 6 bases not matched to a gene. The CDR3 runs to 16 residues.

The CDR3 bases are TGTGCCAGCATACAGGGGGCTGCACGGGTGTATGGCTACACCTTC. Translation gives CASIQGAARVYGYTF. The rearrangement joins TRBV6-5 to TRBJ1-2; 9 positions match TRBD1. The trim removed 7 bases at V and 5 bases at J, leaving 11 bases unmatched. Germline lookup yields CDR1 MNHEY and CDR2 SVGAGI. This CDR3 is built from 15 residues.

CDR3 nucleotides: TGTGCTAGTGGTTTGTGGGGAGGTGATACGCAGTATTTT. It yields the protein CASGLWGGDTQYF. The chain uses TRBV12-5 and TRBJ2-3; tentatively, D is TRBD2 (6 bases). The V gene lost 2 bases and the J gene lost 6 bases, with 9 bases spanning the gap. The CDR3 has 13 amino acids. The germline CDR1 and CDR2 sequences are LGHNT and FRNRAP.

The chain joins TRBV5-1 to TRBJ1-1; 10 bases are a match to TRBD1. Unmatched junction bases numbered 3, after V lost 3 bases and J lost 1 base. The CDR3 runs 15 residues. Germline CDR1 SGHRS, CDR2 YFSETQ. The CDR3: CASSWGTGENTEAFF. The CDR3, as DNA: TGCGCCAGCAGCTGGGGGACAGGGGAGAACACTGAAGCTTTCTTT.

The rearrangement joins TRBV2 to TRBJ1-6, with 8 bases that match TRBD1. CDR3 length: 15 residues. Trimming at V came to 3 bases and at J to 7 bases, leaving 5 bases not matched to a gene. Germline lookup yields CDR1 SNHLY and CDR2 FYNNEI. CDR3 amino acids: CASSEDRVWNSPLHF. CDR3 DNA sequence: TGTGCCAGCAGTGAGGACAGGGTATGGAATTCACCCCTCCACTTT.

This sequence joins TRBV5-1 and TRBJ2-1; 11 bases map to TRBD2. J was trimmed by 2 bases and V by 4 bases; bases with no gene match: 2. This CDR3 has 15 residues. In germline, CDR1 is SGHRS, CDR2 YFSETQ. Here the CDR3 reads CASSVTSGAYNEQFF. The CDR3 DNA follows: TGCGCCAGCAGCGTGACTAGCGGGGCCTACAATGAGCAGTTCTTC.